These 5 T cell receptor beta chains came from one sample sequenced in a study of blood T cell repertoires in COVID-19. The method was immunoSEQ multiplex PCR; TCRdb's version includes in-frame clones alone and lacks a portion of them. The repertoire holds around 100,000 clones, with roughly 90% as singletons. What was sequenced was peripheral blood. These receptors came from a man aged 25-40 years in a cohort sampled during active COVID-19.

CDR3 in amino acids: CASSPTGGFGTDTQYF. The DNA of the CDR3 is TGTGCCAGCAGCCCAACAGGGGGCTTTGGCACAGATACGCAGTATTTT. This chain uses TRBV3-1 (or the pseudogene TRBV3-2) with TRBJ2-3, with TRBD1 matching over 9 bases. The CDR3 length is 16 residues. The V segment lost 4 bases and the J segment 1 base; nucleotides outside the gene matches: 6. The germline V gene encodes CDR1 LGHDT and CDR2 YNNKEL (reference sequence).

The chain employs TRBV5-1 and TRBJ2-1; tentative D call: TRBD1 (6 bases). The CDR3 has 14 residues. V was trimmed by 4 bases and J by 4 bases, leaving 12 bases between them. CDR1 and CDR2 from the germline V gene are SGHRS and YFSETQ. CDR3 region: CASSPGDIYNEQFF. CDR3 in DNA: TGCGCCAGCAGCCCTGGGGACATTTACAATGAGCAGTTCTTC.

The CDR3: CASSFDRAGTEAFF. CDR3 in DNA: TGTGCCAGTAGTTTCGACAGGGCGGGCACTGAAGCTTTCTTT. The chain links TRBV19 to TRBJ1-1; TRBD1 matches at 7 bases. This CDR3 is built from 14 residues. Germline V lookup: CDR1 LNHDA, CDR2 SQIVND (reference sequence). V gave up 5 bases and J gave up 4 bases; unmatched junction bases: 7.

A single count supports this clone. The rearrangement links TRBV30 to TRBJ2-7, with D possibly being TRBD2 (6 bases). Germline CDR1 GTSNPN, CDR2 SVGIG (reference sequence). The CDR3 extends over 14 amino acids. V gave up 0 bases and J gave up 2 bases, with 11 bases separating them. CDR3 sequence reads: CAWSVGGAAYEQYF. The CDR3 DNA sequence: TGTGCCTGGAGTGTCGGCGGGGCGGCCTACGAGCAGTACTTC.

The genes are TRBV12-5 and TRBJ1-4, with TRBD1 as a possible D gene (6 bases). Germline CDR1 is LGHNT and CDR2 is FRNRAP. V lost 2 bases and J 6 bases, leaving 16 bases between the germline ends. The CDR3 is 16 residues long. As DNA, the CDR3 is TGTGCTAGTGGTTTGCCAACGGGGGGGGCGGATGAAAAACTGTTTTTT. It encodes CASGLPTGGADEKLFF.